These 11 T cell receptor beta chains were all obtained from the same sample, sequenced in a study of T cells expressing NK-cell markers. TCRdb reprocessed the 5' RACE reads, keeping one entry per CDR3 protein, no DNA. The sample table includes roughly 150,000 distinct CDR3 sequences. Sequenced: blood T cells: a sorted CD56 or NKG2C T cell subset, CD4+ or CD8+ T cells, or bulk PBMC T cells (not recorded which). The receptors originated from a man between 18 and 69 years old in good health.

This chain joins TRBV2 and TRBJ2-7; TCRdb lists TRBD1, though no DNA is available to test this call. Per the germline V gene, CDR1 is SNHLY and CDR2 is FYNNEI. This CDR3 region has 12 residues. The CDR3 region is CASSDTGAEQYF.

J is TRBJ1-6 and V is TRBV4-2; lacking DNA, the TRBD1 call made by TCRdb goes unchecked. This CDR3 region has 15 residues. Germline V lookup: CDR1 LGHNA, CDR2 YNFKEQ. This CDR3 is CASSREQGKDSPLHF.

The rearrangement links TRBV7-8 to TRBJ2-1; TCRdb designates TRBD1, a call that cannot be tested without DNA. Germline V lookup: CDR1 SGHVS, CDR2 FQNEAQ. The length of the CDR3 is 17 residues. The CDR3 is CASSLAGGGLIRDEQFF.

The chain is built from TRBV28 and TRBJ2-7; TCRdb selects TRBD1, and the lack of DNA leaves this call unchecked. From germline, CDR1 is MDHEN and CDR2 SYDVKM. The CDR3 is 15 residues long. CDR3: CASRPRQGAAYEQYF.

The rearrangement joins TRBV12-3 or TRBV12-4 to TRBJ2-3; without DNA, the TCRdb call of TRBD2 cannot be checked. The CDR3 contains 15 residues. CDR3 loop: CASSSRDYALDTQYF.

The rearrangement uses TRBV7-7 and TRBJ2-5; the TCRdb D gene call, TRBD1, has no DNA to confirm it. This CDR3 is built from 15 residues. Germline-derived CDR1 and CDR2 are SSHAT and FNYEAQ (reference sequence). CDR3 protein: CASSLARGVAETQYF.

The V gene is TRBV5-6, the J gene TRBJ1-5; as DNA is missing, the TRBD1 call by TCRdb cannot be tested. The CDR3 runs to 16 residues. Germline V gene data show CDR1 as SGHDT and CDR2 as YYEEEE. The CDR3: CASSLAGTGSSQPQHF.

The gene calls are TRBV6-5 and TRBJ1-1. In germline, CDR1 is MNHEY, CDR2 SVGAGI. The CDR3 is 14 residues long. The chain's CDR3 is CASSYDIAGTEAFF.

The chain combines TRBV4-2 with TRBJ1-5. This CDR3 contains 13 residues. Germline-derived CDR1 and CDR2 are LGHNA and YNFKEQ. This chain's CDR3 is CASSQALGQPQHF.

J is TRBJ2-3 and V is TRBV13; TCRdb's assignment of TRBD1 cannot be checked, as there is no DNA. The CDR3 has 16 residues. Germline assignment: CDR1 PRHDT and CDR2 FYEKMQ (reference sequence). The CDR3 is CASSPEGAGPTDTQYF.

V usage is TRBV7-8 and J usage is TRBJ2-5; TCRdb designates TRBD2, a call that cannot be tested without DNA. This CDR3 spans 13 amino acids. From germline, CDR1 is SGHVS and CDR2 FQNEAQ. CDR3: CASSLAPGGSQYF.